The clone carrying this T cell receptor (delta chain) is termed medium-sized (0.01 to 0.1%). This sequence is one base from a far larger clone and is likely a read error. The source of the sample is a study of gamma-delta T cells after stem cell transplantation. TCRdb re-identified clones in the RT-PCR reads via CATT. The table lists over a thousand delta-chain clones, roughly 3% of them singletons, with 37% in the top ten. The V gene's germline CDR1 is GEAIGNYY and CDR2 EKD. This CDR3 contains 17 residues. The rearrangement joins TRDV2 to TRDJ1; either TRDD2 or TRDD3 may supply D (5 bases each). Sequencing input: gamma-delta T cells. The source is a human donor. It is not recorded whose cells these are; they may come from a transplant donor. In DNA form, the CDR3 reads TGTGCCTGTGACACCGTGGGGCCTTCTTCTTACACCGATAAACCCATCTTT. Its protein is CACDTVGPSSYTDKPIF.